The clone carrying this T cell receptor (beta chain) occurred a few times. TCRdb re-called the 5' RACE reads with MiXCR, one entry per CDR3 protein. Of about 77,000 distinct CDR3 sequences in the sample, 8.5% to 10% were seen once. The source of the sample is a study of early T cells in non-severe SARS-CoV-2 infection. The CDR3 has 14 residues. Trimming took 5 bases from V and 2 from J, leaving 13 bases between them. The germline V gene encodes CDR1 MNHEY and CDR2 SMNVEV (reference sequence). The rearrangement joins TRBV27 to TRBJ2-7; maybe TRBD2 (5 bases). The TCR was taken from an adult who was a healthcare worker with PCR-confirmed SARS-CoV-2 infection or an uninfected control (not recorded which). The sample taken for sequencing was whole blood. The CDR3 reads CASSPSRGPYEQYF. As DNA, the CDR3 is TGTGCCAGCAGTCCGTCCCGGGGTCCCTACGAGCAGTACTTC.